This T cell receptor (beta chain) was sequenced during a study of radiotherapy plus CTLA-4 blockade in lung cancer. The CDR3 covers 13 residues. Deletions cut 0 bases from V and 12 bases from J, with 12 bases between. Germline lookup yields CDR1 WNHNN and CDR2 SYGVQD (reference sequence). General observations from the study: After radiotherapy and ipilimumab, tumor-derived clones expanded in peripheral blood.

Profiling relied on immunoSEQ multiplex PCR, and the TCRdb table lists in-frame clones only, not all of them. The sample has about 60,000 clones, just over 75% seen once. Remarks on this clone: The antigen remains undetermined.

The sequences come from peripheral blood, collected from a patient treated with radiotherapy plus ipilimumab. The chain recombines TRBV10-1 with TRBJ2-1; possible D gene TRBD2, 5 bases. This receptor was obtained from a human donor with non-small cell lung cancer who had a partial response to radiotherapy plus ipilimumab. CDR3 bases: TGCGCCAGCAGTGAGTCTTCCCCGGGGAGGCAGTTCTTC. This translates into CASSESSPGRQFF.